This T cell receptor (beta chain) was profiled in a study of control samples from healthy donors and cancer patients. Generated by immunoSEQ multiplex PCR, the TCRdb table keeps only in-frame clones and is missing some. The sample lists about 120,000 clones, roughly 87% occurring once. The V and J ends lost 5 bases and 5 bases respectively, with 17 bases between them. The CDR3 sequence is 15 residues long. The germline V gene has CDR1 SGHVS and CDR2 FNYEAQ. This sequence was found in a man aged 18 to 29 in good health. The rearrangement links TRBV7-6 to TRBJ2-3; TRBD2 might be the D (6 bases). The sequenced sample was blood. The CDR3 region has the DNA TGTGCCAGCAGCCCCACCCGGGGGATAGGAGATACGCAGTATTTT. Amino acids: CASSPTRGIGDTQYF. Based on the CDR3 plus reference TRBV7-6 and TRBJ2-3, the full variable domain is GAGVSQSPRYKVTKRGQDVALRCDPISGHVSLYWYRQALGQGPEFLTYFNYEAQQDKSGLPNDRFSAERPEGSISTLTIQRTEQRDSAMYRCASSPTRGIGDTQYFGPGTRLTVL.